Below are 20 T cell receptor beta chains sequenced from a single sample in a study of blood T cell repertoires in COVID-19. Profiled with immunoSEQ multiplex PCR; TCRdb holds only in-frame clones, not every one. This repertoire shows about 270,000 clones, about 89% found once; its top ten account for about 10%. Specimen: peripheral blood. The receptors stem from a man in his forties with active or convalescent COVID-19.

This chain links TRBV5-4 with TRBJ2-3; 13 positions agree with TRBD2. The CDR3 runs 16 residues. Unmatched junction bases numbered 6, after V lost 4 bases and J lost 4 bases. Germline-derived CDR1 and CDR2 are SGHNT and YYREEE (reference sequence). CDR3 sequence (DNA): TGTGCCAGCAGCCCGGTGACTAGCGGGGGGTCAGATACGCAGTATTTT. Translating it yields CASSPVTSGGSDTQYF.

This chain connects TRBV2 to TRBJ2-5, with TRBD2 matching over 9 bases. CDR1 is SNHLY and CDR2 is FYNNEI in the germline V gene. V lost 5 bases and J lost 7; bases outside the gene matches: 17. The CDR3 totals 17 residues. CDR3 residues: CASSIGRVAGASGTQYF. CDR3 bases: TGTGCCAGCAGTATTGGAAGAGTAGCGGGGGCCAGTGGGACCCAGTACTTC.

This clone is a singleton in its sample. V usage is TRBV3-1 (or the pseudogene TRBV3-2) and J usage is TRBJ2-1; possible D gene TRBD2, 6 bases. There are 15 residues in the CDR3. Trimming took 4 bases from V and 10 from J, leaving 20 bases between them. Germline V CDR1 and CDR2: LGHDT, YNNKEL (reference sequence). CDR3 in DNA: TGTGCCAGCAGCCCGTTAGGTTCCAGAGGAGGGGAGCAGTTCTTC. This translates into CASSPLGSRGGEQFF.

The chain combines TRBV5-1 with TRBJ1-1, with D tentatively TRBD1 (5 bases). This CDR3 spans 17 amino acids. The V gene lost 2 bases and the J gene lost 0 bases, with 17 bases spanning the gap. Germline CDR1 reads SGHRS; CDR2 reads YFSETQ. The CDR3 DNA reads as TGCGCCAGCAGCTTTTCTTTCAGGGCTGAGGTGAACACTGAAGCTTTCTTT. This sequence encodes CASSFSFRAEVNTEAFF. The full variable domain, its missing parts supplied by reference TRBV5-1 and TRBJ1-1, is KAGVTQTPRYLIKTRGQQVTLSCSPISGHRSVSWYQQTPGQGLQFLFEYFSETQRNKGNFPGRFSGRQFSNSRSEMNVSTLELGDSALYLCASSFSFRAEVNTEAFFGQGTRLTVV.

This clone turned up a few times. The rearrangement joins TRBV7-6 to TRBJ1-5; D may be TRBD1 (5 bases). Trimming stripped 0 bases from V and 2 bases from J, with 8 bases between. The V gene's germline CDR1 is SGHVS and CDR2 FNYEAQ. CDR3 length: 15 residues. For the CDR3, the DNA is TGTGCCAGCAGCTTAGCGGGAGGGGGCAATCAGCCCCAGCATTTT. Translated, it gives CASSLAGGGNQPQHF.

The chain combines TRBV2 with TRBJ2-7; TRBD1 matches at 10 bases. CDR3 size: 14 residues. CDR1 is SNHLY and CDR2 is FYNNEI in the germline V gene. V lost 6 bases, J lost 7 bases, and 9 bases stayed unmatched. In DNA form, the CDR3 reads TGTGCCAGCAGGCCCGGGACAGGGGTGTGGGAGCAGTACTTC. As protein: CASRPGTGVWEQYF.

This rearrangement joins TRBV29-1 to TRBJ1-3, with D unresolved. This CDR3 contains 15 residues. The germline CDR1 and CDR2 sequences are SQVTM and ANQGSEA. Trimming took off 3 bases at V and 0 bases at J, with 12 bases between the two ends. The DNA for the CDR3 is TGCAGCGTTGAGGTGGAACAGTACTCTGGAAACACCATATATTTT. Protein sequence: CSVEVEQYSGNTIYF.

The chain couples TRBV7-9 to TRBJ2-5, with D perhaps TRBD2 (6 bases). The germline V and J ends were trimmed by 5 bases and 2 bases, with 12 bases remaining between them. The CDR3 totals 14 residues. CDR1 is SEHNR and CDR2 is FQNEAQ in the germline V gene (reference sequence). DNA of the CDR3: TGTGCCAGCAGCCCACGACTAGTACAAGAGACCCAGTACTTC. Translated, it gives CASSPRLVQETQYF.

Of note for this clone: The limits of the CDR3 on the DNA are not certain, so only TCRdb's listed CDR3 is given. The J gene is TRBJ2-7, the V gene TRBV6-5; no check of the table's D call, TRBD1, against the DNA was made. The V gene's germline CDR1 is MNHEY and CDR2 SVGAGI. The CDR3 comprises 14 residues, both ends counted. CDR3 residues: CASSVFGQGIVEYF.

The gene calls are TRBV7-2 and TRBJ2-1; maybe TRBD2 (6 bases). The CDR3 extends over 15 amino acids. The V gene's germline CDR1 is SGHTA and CDR2 FQGNSA. V lost 1 base to trimming and J lost 4 bases, with 11 bases between them. The CDR3 is CASSLDPGEYNEQFF. DNA for the CDR3: TGTGCCAGCAGCTTAGATCCGGGGGAGTACAATGAGCAGTTCTTC.

The chain employs TRBV30 and TRBJ1-2; maybe TRBD1 (5 bases). Germline V CDR1 and CDR2: GTSNPN, SVGIG (reference sequence). The CDR3 is made up of 15 amino acids. V was cut by 5 bases and J by 1 base, with 17 bases left in between. CDR3 sequence reads: CAWVEIGGSNYGYTF. In DNA form, the CDR3 reads TGTGCCTGGGTAGAGATCGGGGGGAGTAACTATGGCTACACCTTC.

This chain joins TRBV14 and TRBJ2-3; 8 nucleotides line up with TRBD2. CDR1 SGHDN and CDR2 FVKESK come from the germline V gene. This CDR3 region has 14 residues. The ends lost 4 bases at V and 5 bases at J; junction bases unmatched: 5. CDR3 region: CASSRTSMGDTQYF. The DNA of the CDR3 is TGTGCCAGCAGCCGGACTAGCATGGGAGATACGCAGTATTTT.

The J gene is TRBJ2-7, the V gene TRBV5-8, with 9 bases identical to TRBD1. The CDR3 has 13 amino acids. Germline-derived CDR1 and CDR2 are SGHTS and YDEGEE. V lost 4 bases, J lost 6 bases, and 5 bases stayed unmatched. The CDR3 sequence: CASSGTGLGEQYF. The DNA for the CDR3 is TGTGCCAGCAGCGGGACAGGGCTGGGCGAGCAGTACTTC.

This rearrangement joins TRBV29-1 to TRBJ2-7, with a possible D match to TRBD2 (6 bases). The CDR3 has 14 residues. Germline values: CDR1 SQVTM, CDR2 ANQGSEA. Trimming shortened V by 1 base and J by 0 bases, and 10 bases separated the two germline ends. The CDR3 is CSVEGGGYSYEQYF. Here the CDR3 DNA reads TGCAGCGTTGAAGGAGGAGGGTACTCCTACGAGCAGTACTTC.

The chain has TRBV3-1 (or the pseudogene TRBV3-2) and TRBJ1-5, with D uncertain. V was shortened by 3 bases and J by 4 bases, with 7 bases between the two germline ends. CDR1 and CDR2 from the germline V gene are LGHDT and YNNKEL (reference sequence). The CDR3 has 13 residues. In DNA form, the CDR3 reads TGTGCCAGCAGCCAGGGAGAAAATCAGCCCCAGCATTTT. It specifies CASSQGENQPQHF.

The CDR3 region is CASSPAGFQGTGELFF. The CDR3 DNA reads TGCGCCAGCAGCCCGGCCGGGTTCCAGGGGACCGGGGAGCTGTTTTTT. The rearrangement joins TRBV5-1 to TRBJ2-2, with a possible D match to TRBD1 (6 bases). CDR1 SGHRS and CDR2 YFSETQ come from the germline V gene. With 4 bases removed from V and 5 bases from J, the gap between germline ends came to 18 bases. CDR3 length: 16 amino acids.

The V and J genes are TRBV5-4 and TRBJ2-2; 11 nucleotides align to TRBD1. The V segment lost 4 bases and the J segment 6 bases; nucleotides outside the gene matches: 2. Germline V lookup: CDR1 SGHNT, CDR2 YYREEE (reference sequence). This CDR3 is built from 14 residues. The CDR3 bases are TGTGCCAGCAGCCCGGGACAGGGGGCCGGGGAGCTGTTTTTT. Translating gives CASSPGQGAGELFF.

The chain couples TRBV7-3 to TRBJ1-1; the D gene is possibly TRBD1 (5 bases). Trimming pared 3 bases from V and 4 bases from J, leaving 9 bases between. Germline V gives CDR1 SGHTA, CDR2 FQGTGA. CDR3 length equals 13 residues. In nucleotides, the CDR3 is TGTGCCAGCAGCTTTTCCAGGGCCACTGAAGCTTTCTTT. This codes for CASSFSRATEAFF.

The chain recombines TRBV7-3 with TRBJ2-3, with TRBD2 identical over 10 bases. J lost 6 bases, V lost 7 bases, and 7 bases had no gene match. Germline-derived CDR1 and CDR2 are SGHTA and FQGTGA. The CDR3 totals 14 residues. The CDR3, as DNA: TGTGCCAGCAAGAGTACTAGCGGGGATGATACGCAGTATTTT. This translates into CASKSTSGDDTQYF.

The rearrangement joins TRBV3-1 (or the pseudogene TRBV3-2) to TRBJ2-1, with D possibly matching TRBD2 (7 bases). Germline-derived CDR1 and CDR2 are LGHDT and YNNKEL (reference sequence). Trimming stripped 1 base from V and 3 bases from J, with 22 bases between. This CDR3 contains 19 residues. This chain's CDR3 is CASSQANGGAGVFYNEQFF. The CDR3 DNA follows: TGTGCCAGCAGCCAAGCTAATGGGGGGGCAGGCGTTTTCTACAATGAGCAGTTCTTC.